This T cell receptor (beta chain) was captured by sequencing in a study of CXCR3-negative and CXCR3-positive naive CD8 T cells. Libraries were UMI-labeled 5' RACE TRB cDNA. Each CDR3 protein gets one entry in TCRdb, which reprocessed the 5' RACE reads and gives no DNA. The listing records over 100,000 distinct CDR3 sequences. The germline gives CDR1 MNHEY, CDR2 SVGEGT. CDR3 length: 17 amino acids. This chain uses TRBV6-2 or TRBV6-3 with TRBJ2-7; no DNA is available, so the TRBD1 call from TCRdb remains unchecked. The sequence was obtained from a human donor in good health. Some clones in this sample may be carry-over from other donors' samples. Material for sequencing was naive CXCR3- CD8+ T cells from blood. Subset given: CD45RO-CCR7+CD27+CD95- naive CD8+ T cells lacking CXCR3 (TNR3-). The CDR3 sequence: CASTSFFGTGQVEPGDF.